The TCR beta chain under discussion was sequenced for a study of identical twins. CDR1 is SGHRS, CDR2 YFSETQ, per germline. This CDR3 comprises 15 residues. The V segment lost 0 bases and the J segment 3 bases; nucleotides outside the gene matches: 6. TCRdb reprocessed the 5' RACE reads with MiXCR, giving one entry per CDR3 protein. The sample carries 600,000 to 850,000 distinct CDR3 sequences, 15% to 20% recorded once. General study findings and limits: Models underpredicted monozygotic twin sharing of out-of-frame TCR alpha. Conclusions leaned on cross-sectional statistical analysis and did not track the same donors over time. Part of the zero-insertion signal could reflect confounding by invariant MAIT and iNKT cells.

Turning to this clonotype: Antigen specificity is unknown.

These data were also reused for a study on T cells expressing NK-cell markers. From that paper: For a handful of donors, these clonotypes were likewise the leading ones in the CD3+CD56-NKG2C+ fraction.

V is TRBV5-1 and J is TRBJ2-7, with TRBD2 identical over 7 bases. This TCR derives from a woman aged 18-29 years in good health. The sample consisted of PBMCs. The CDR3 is CASSLDLAEGYEQYF. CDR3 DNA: TGCGCCAGCAGCTTGGACCTAGCGGAAGGCTACGAGCAGTACTTC.